This TCR beta chain was documented in a study of Ad26.COV2.S vaccination and SARS-CoV-2 variants. Background on the study: Dosing was one shot or two shots 56 days apart.

The protocol was immunoSEQ multiplex PCR, while the TCRdb copy is restricted to in-frame clones and leaves out a portion. The sample records approximately 410,000 clones, around 92% being singletons. The V segment lost 4 bases and the J segment 6 bases; nucleotides outside the gene matches: 6. CDR1 SGHDT and CDR2 YYEEEE come from the germline V gene. The CDR3 is made up of 14 amino acids. Concerning this clone: Its antigen remains unidentified.

General study findings and limits: Individuals receiving vaccine had higher spike-specific TCR breadth than placebo recipients did. Substantial breadth was reportedly displayed by spike-specific CD8+ and CD4+ T cell responses after vaccination.

Treatment here: approximately 18 received Ad26.COV2.S at low or high dose, single or two shots; about 5 received placebo; per-sample allocation not given. Collection of samples fell on day 63 after the first vaccine or placebo injection. It was Wuhan-strain SARS-CoV-2 spike that the Ad26 vaccine vector expressed. The chain has TRBV5-6 and TRBJ1-5; 8 nucleotides agree with TRBD1. This TCR derives from a person aged 18 to 59 who received the Ad26.COV2.S COVID-19 vaccine or a placebo. The sample in question was peripheral blood, obtained in a trial of Ad26.COV2.S vaccine versus placebo. In DNA form, the CDR3 reads TGTGCCAGCAGCAACACAGGGGGACTTCAGCCCCAGCATTTT. This translates into CASSNTGGLQPQHF.